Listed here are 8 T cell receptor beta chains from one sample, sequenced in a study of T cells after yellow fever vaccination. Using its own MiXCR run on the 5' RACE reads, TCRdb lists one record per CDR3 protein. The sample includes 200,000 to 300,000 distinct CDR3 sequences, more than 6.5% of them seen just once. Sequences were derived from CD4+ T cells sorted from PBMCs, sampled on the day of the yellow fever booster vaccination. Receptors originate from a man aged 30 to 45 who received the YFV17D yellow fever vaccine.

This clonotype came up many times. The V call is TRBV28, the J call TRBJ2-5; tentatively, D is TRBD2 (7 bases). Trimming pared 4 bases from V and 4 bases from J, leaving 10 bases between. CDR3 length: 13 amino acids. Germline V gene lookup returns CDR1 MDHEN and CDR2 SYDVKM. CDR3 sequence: CASSSGGPETQYF. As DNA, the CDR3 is TGTGCCAGCAGTTCGGGGGGCCCAGAGACCCAGTACTTC.

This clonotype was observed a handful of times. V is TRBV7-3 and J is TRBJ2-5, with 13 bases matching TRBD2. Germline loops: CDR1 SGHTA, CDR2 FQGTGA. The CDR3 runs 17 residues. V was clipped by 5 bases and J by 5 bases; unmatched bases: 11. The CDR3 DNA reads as TGTGCCAGCAGCCGACGAGGACTAGCGGGAGTGGGGGAGACCCAGTACTTC. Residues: CASSRRGLAGVGETQYF.

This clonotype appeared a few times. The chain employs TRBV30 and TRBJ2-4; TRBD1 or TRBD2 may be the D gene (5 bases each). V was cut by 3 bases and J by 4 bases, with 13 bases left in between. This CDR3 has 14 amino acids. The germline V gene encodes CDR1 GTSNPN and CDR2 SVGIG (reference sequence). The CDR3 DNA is TGTGCCTGGAGATGGGGCCGAGGGAAAAACATTCAGTACTTC. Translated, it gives CAWRWGRGKNIQYF.

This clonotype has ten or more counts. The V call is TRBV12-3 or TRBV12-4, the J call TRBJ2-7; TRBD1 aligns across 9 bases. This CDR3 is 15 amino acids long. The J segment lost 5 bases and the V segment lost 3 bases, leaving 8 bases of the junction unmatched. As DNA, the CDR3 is TGTGCCAGCAGTTTTTCCGGGACAGGGCGAGACGAGCAGTACTTC. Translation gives CASSFSGTGRDEQYF.

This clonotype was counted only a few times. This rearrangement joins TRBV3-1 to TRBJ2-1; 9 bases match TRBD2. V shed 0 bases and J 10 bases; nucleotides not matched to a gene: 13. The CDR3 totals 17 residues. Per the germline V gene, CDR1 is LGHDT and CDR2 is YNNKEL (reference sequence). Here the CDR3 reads CASSQDSGLAGDLEQFF. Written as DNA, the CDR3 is TGTGCCAGCAGCCAAGATTCGGGACTAGCAGGAGACTTGGAGCAGTTCTTC.

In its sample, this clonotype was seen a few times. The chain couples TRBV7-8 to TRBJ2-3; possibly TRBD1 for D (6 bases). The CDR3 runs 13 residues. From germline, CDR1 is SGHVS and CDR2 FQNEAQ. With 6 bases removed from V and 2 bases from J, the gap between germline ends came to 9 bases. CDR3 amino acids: CASSPGDTDTQYF. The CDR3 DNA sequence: TGTGCCAGCAGTCCAGGGGACACAGATACGCAGTATTTT.

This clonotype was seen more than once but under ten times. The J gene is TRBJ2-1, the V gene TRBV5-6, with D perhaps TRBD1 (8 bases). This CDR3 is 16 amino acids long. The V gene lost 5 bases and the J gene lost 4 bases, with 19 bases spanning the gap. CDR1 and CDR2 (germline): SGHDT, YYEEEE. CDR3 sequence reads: CASSGGGRGPYNEQFF. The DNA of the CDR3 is TGTGCCAGCAGTGGGGGGGGCAGGGGGCCATACAATGAGCAGTTCTTC.

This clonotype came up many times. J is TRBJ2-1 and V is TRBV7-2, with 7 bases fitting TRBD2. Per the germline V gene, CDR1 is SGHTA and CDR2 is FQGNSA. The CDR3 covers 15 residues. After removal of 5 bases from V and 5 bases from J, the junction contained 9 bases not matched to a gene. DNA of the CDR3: TGTGCCAGCAGCAGGGAACTAGCGCCCCACAATGAGCAGTTCTTC. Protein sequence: CASSRELAPHNEQFF.